This entry lists 19 T cell receptor beta chains sequenced from one sample in a study of PD-1 blockade in classical Hodgkin lymphoma. TCRdb keeps only in-frame clones here, not all; method: immunoSEQ multiplex PCR. The sample carries approximately 25,000 clones, 65% to 85% recorded once. After autologous stem cell transplantation all patients relapsed, and prior brentuximab vedotin exposure differed between cohorts. By magnetic negative selection, CD4+ T cells were purified from thawed PBMCs. The sequences come from CD4+ T cells from blood, collected at baseline. The receptors shown here come from a human donor with classical Hodgkin lymphoma.

This rearrangement joins TRBV2 to TRBJ1-2; 8 nucleotides match TRBD1. This CDR3 has 14 amino acids. Germline loops: CDR1 SNHLY, CDR2 FYNNEI. V dropped 5 bases and J dropped 4; count of bases not matched to a gene: 6. The CDR3 here is CASSPLDRGYGYTF. CDR3 DNA sequence: TGTGCCAGCAGTCCCCTTGACAGGGGCTATGGCTACACCTTC.

This chain joins TRBV9 and TRBJ2-7; tentatively, D is TRBD1 (6 bases). V was clipped by 4 bases and J by 3 bases, with 14 bases between them. CDR1 and CDR2 from the germline V gene are SGDLS and YYNGEE. The CDR3 covers 14 residues. This chain's CDR3 is CASSLGHSFYEQYF. CDR3 nucleotide sequence: TGTGCCAGCAGCTTGGGACATTCCTTCTACGAGCAGTACTTC.

The rearrangement links TRBV10-3 to TRBJ1-2; no clear D gene. The CDR3 extends over 12 amino acids. In germline, CDR1 is ENHRY, CDR2 SYGVKD. Trimming stripped 4 bases from V and 4 bases from J, with 7 bases between. In nucleotides, the CDR3 is TGTGCCATCAGTGGACAAGCCTATGGCTACACCTTC. Protein product: CAISGQAYGYTF.

V is TRBV19 and J is TRBJ1-2; D is unresolved. The germline gives CDR1 LNHDA, CDR2 SQIVND (reference sequence). CDR3 length: 13 residues. V was shortened by 5 bases and J by 8 bases, with 15 bases between the two germline ends. This CDR3 is CASSPSLVGGYTF. In DNA, the CDR3 is TGTGCCAGTAGTCCCTCTTTGGTAGGCGGCTACACCTTC. Together with reference TRBV19 and TRBJ1-2, the CDR3 gives the full variable domain: DGGITQSPKYLFRKEGQNVTLSCEQNLNHDAMYWYRQDPGQGLRLIYYSQIVNDFQKGDIAEGYSVSREKKESFPLTVTSAQKNPTAFYLCASSPSLVGGYTFGSGTRLTVV.

DNA of the CDR3: TGTGCCAGCAGCTACCCGGGACTTGACACAGATACGCAGTATTTT. This gives the protein CASSYPGLDTDTQYF. The rearrangement uses TRBV2 and TRBJ2-3, with D perhaps matching TRBD2 (6 bases). V gave up 6 bases and J gave up 2 bases, with 15 bases separating them. CDR3 length: 15 amino acids. The germline V gene encodes CDR1 SNHLY and CDR2 FYNNEI.

J is TRBJ2-1 and V is TRBV19, with a weak D call TRBD2 (5 bases). Trimming pared 4 bases from V and 3 bases from J, leaving 7 bases between. Germline CDR1 LNHDA, CDR2 SQIVND (reference sequence). The CDR3 has 13 amino acids. CDR3 in DNA: TGTGCCAGTAGTAAAGCGGACTACAATGAGCAGTTCTTC. Protein product: CASSKADYNEQFF.

J is TRBJ1-1 and V is TRBV6-1, with D perhaps TRBD1 (6 bases). V gave up 11 bases and J gave up 1 base, with 17 bases separating them. The germline CDR1 and CDR2 sequences are MNHNS and SASEGT. The CDR3 has 14 residues. This CDR3 is CAGQRVGANTEAFF. DNA of the CDR3: TGTGCCGGACAGCGAGTGGGCGCGAACACTGAAGCTTTCTTT.

The V call is TRBV5-5, the J call TRBJ1-6; D gene uncertain. Trimming left V 0 bases short and J 10 bases short, with 14 bases between. Germline values: CDR1 SGHKS, CDR2 YYEKEE (reference sequence). The CDR3 extends over 15 amino acids. The CDR3 is CASSLAFSLKSPLHF. The CDR3 DNA sequence: TGTGCCAGCAGCTTGGCGTTCAGTCTAAAATCACCCCTCCACTTT.

The J gene is TRBJ2-3, the V gene TRBV5-6, with D possibly being TRBD2 (6 bases). The V and J ends lost 0 bases and 4 bases respectively, with 18 bases between them. There are 17 residues in the CDR3. The germline gives CDR1 SGHDT, CDR2 YYEEEE. The CDR3 here is CASSLGVSGVLADTQYF. The DNA of the CDR3 is TGTGCCAGCAGCTTGGGAGTCTCGGGGGTGCTGGCAGATACGCAGTATTTT.

This chain connects TRBV9 to TRBJ2-2, with D possibly matching TRBD1 (6 bases). The V end lost 3 bases, the J end lost 3 bases, and 15 bases lay between the germline ends. CDR1 and CDR2 (germline): SGDLS, YYNGEE. This CDR3 contains 16 residues. The CDR3 here is CASSARTVKDTGELFF. The CDR3 DNA is TGTGCCAGCAGCGCAAGGACAGTCAAGGACACCGGGGAGCTGTTTTTT.

The rearrangement links TRBV5-6 to TRBJ2-3; D perhaps matches TRBD1 (5 bases). This CDR3 has 14 residues. Trimming pared 2 bases from V and 6 bases from J, leaving 13 bases between. Germline CDR1 and CDR2: SGHDT and YYEEEE. The CDR3 region is CASSFNQGSDTQYF. In DNA, the CDR3 is TGTGCCAGCAGCTTCAACCAGGGTTCGGATACGCAGTATTTT.

The V call is TRBV7-3, the J call TRBJ1-5, with D unclear. Germline-derived CDR1 and CDR2 are SGHTA and FQGTGA. Trimming left V 3 bases short and J 6 bases short, with 9 bases between. This CDR3 contains 13 residues. The CDR3 region has the DNA TGTGCCAGCAGCTTCCAAGAGGGTCAGCCCCAGCATTTT. Translated, it gives CASSFQEGQPQHF.

This clone turned up a few times. The rearrangement uses TRBV19 and TRBJ2-1, with no clear D. This CDR3 has 15 residues. Germline CDR1 LNHDA, CDR2 SQIVND (reference sequence). Trimming took 6 bases from V and 1 from J, leaving 13 bases between them. The CDR3, as DNA: TGTGCCAGTAGCCTGACACTCATTTCCTACAATGAGCAGTTCTTC. This codes for CASSLTLISYNEQFF.

The chain joins TRBV25-1 to TRBJ1-1, with no clear D. The CDR3 has 11 residues. V was trimmed by 4 bases and J by 7 bases, leaving 7 bases between them. Germline assignment: CDR1 MGHDK and CDR2 SYGVNS. CDR3 residues: CASSVSVEAFF. As DNA, the CDR3 is TGTGCCAGCAGTGTAAGTGTTGAAGCTTTCTTT.

This clone was detected a few times. The chain uses TRBV6-1 and TRBJ1-2; tentative D call: TRBD1 (5 bases). There are 12 residues in the CDR3. Germline CDR1 MNHNS, CDR2 SASEGT. V was trimmed by 5 bases and J by 3 bases, leaving 7 bases between them. CDR3 DNA: TGTGCCAGCAGTCGGGGGGACTATGGCTACACCTTC. As protein: CASSRGDYGYTF.

The chain couples TRBV5-4 to TRBJ1-2; D remains ambiguous. The V end was cut by 2 bases, the J end by 8 bases, with 13 bases between. Germline V gene data show CDR1 as SGHNT and CDR2 as YYREEE (reference sequence). CDR3 length equals 13 residues. In DNA form, the CDR3 reads TGTGCCAGCAGCTTTAGTGGGGTTGAGGGCTACACCTTC. This translates into CASSFSGVEGYTF.

The gene calls are TRBV28 and TRBJ1-2; 11 bases line up with TRBD1. This CDR3 has 15 amino acids. The ends lost 6 bases at V and 3 bases at J; junction bases unmatched: 6. Per germline, CDR1 MDHEN and CDR2 SYDVKM. In nucleotides, the CDR3 is TGTGCCAGCAGACCCGGGACAGGGGGGTACTATGGCTACACCTTC. It encodes CASRPGTGGYYGYTF.

The chain joins TRBV18 to TRBJ2-6; unclear D gene. Trimming left V 2 bases short and J 2 bases short, with 10 bases between. The CDR3 consists of 16 residues. Germline CDR1 and CDR2: KGHSH and LQKENI. The CDR3 coding sequence is TGTGCCAGCTCACCAAGACAAACGACTGGGGCCAACGTCCTGACTTTC. Its protein product is CASSPRQTTGANVLTF.

This rearrangement joins TRBV7-8 to TRBJ2-5; 10 positions agree with TRBD1. CDR1 and CDR2 from the germline V gene are SGHVS and FQNEAQ. This CDR3 is 14 amino acids long. The trim removed 5 bases at V and 5 bases at J, leaving 5 bases unmatched. The CDR3 here is CASSGRDRGETQYF. The CDR3 DNA follows: TGTGCCAGCAGCGGCCGGGACAGGGGCGAGACCCAGTACTTC.